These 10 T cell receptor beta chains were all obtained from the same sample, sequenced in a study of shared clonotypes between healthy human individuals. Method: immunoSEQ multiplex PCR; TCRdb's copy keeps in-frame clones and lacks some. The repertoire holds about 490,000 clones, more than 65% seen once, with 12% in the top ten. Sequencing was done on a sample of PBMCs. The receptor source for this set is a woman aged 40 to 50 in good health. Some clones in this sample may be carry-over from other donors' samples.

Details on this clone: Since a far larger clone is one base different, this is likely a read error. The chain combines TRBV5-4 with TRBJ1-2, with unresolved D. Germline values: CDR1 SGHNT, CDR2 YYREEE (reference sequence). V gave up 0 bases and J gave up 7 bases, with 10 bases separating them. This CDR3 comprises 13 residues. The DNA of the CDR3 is TGTGCCAGCAGCTTGGTAACCGGCTGTGGCTACACCTTC. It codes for CASSLVTGCGYTF. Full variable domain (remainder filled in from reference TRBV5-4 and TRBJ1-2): ETGVTQSPTHLIKTRGQQVTLRCSSQSGHNTVSWYQQALGQGPQFIFQYYREEENGRGNFPPRFSGLQFPNYSSELNVNALELDDSALYLCASSLVTGCGYTFGSGTRLTVV.

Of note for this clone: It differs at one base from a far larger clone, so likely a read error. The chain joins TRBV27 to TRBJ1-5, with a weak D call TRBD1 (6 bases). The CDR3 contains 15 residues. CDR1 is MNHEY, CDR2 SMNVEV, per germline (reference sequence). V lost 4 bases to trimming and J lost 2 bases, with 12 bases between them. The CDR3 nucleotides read TGTGCCAGCAGTTACGGATCAGGGGGCAATCAGCCCCAGCATTTT. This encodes CASSYGSGGNQPQHF.

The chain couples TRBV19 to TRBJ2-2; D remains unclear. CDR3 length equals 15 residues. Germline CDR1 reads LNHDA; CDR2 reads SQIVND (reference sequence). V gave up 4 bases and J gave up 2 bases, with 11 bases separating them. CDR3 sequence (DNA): TGTGCCAGTAGTACCGGACCCTCCAACACCGGGGAGCTGTTTTTT. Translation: CASSTGPSNTGELFF.

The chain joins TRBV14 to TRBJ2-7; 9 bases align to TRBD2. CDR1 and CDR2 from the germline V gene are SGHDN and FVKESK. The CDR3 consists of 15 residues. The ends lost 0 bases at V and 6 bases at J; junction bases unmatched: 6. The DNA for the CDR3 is TGTGCCAGCAGCCAAGATCGCGGGAGGGCCCTCGAGCAGTACTTC. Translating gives CASSQDRGRALEQYF.

CDR3 coding DNA: TGTGCCAGCAGCCCTAGACGGTCGGGCGGGGAGCTGTTTTTT. Amino acids: CASSPRRSGGELFF. The chain carries TRBV7-2 and TRBJ2-2; D gene uncertain. The V gene lost 5 bases and the J gene lost 7 bases, with 14 bases spanning the gap. Germline V CDR1 and CDR2: SGHTA, FQGNSA. The CDR3 extends over 14 amino acids.

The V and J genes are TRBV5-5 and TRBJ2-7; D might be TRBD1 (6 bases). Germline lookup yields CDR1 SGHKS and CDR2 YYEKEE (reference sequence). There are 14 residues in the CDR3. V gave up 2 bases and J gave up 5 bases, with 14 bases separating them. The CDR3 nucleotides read TGTGCCAGCAGCTTACAAGGCAGGGGCAACGAGCAGTACTTC. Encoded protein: CASSLQGRGNEQYF. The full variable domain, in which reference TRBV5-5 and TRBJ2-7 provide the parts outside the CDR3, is DAGVTQSPTHLIKTRGQQVTLRCSPISGHKSVSWYQQVLGQGPQFIFQYYEKEERGRGNFPDRFSARQFPNYSSELNVNALLLGDSALYLCASSLQGRGNEQYFGPGTRLTVT.

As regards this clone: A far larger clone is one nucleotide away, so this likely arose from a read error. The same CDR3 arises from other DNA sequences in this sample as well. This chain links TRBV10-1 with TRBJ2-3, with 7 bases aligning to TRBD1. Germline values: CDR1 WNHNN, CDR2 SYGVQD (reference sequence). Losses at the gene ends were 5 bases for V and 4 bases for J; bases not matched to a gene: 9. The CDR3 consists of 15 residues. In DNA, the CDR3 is TGCGCCAGCAGTAACCCGGGGCAGGGGGCAGATACGCAGTATTTT. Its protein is CASSNPGQGADTQYF.

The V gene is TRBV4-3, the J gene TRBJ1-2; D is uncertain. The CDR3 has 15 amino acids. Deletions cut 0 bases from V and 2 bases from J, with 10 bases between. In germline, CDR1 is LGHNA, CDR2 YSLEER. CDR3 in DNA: TGCGCCAGCAGCCAAGACGTAGGGTGGAACTATGGCTACACCTTC. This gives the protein CASSQDVGWNYGYTF.

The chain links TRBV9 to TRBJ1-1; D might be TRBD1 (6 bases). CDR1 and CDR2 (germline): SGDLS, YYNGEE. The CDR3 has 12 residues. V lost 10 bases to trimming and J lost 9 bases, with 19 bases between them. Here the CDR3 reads CAAGGRSLKAFF. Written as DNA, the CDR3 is TGTGCCGCGGGGGGCCGATCCCTAAAAGCTTTCTTT. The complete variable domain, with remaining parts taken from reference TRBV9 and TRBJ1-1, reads DSGVTQTPKHLITATGQRVTLRCSPRSGDLSVYWYQQSLDQGLQFLIQYYNGEERAKGNILERFSAQQFPDLHSELNLSSLELGDSALYFCAAGGRSLKAFFGQGTRLTVV.

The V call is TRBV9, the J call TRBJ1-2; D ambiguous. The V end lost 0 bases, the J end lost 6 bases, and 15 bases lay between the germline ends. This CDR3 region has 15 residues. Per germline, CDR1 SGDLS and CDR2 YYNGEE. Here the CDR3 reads CASSVASPGFDGYTF. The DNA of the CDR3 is TGTGCCAGCAGCGTAGCTTCCCCGGGGTTTGATGGCTACACCTTC.